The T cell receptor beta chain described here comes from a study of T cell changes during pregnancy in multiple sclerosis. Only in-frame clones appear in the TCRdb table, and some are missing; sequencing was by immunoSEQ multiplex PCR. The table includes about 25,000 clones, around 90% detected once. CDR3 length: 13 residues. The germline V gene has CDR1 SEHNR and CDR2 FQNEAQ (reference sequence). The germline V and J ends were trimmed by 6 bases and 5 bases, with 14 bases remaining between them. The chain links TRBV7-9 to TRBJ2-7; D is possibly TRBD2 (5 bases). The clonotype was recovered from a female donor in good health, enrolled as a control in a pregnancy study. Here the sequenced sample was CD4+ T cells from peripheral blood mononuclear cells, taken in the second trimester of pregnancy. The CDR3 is CASRLAGGDEQYF. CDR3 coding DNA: TGTGCCAGCAGGCTCGCAGGAGGTGACGAGCAGTACTTC.